A single sample gave rise to the 11 T cell receptor beta chains below, sequenced in a study of metastatic and nonmetastatic thyroid tumors. Via MiXCR, TCRdb re-called the PCR reads. The sample has roughly 6,000 clones, under 35% seen once. Until they underwent thyroid surgery, no patient had received any treatment. Sequenced material: tumor tissue. The receptor source for this set is a female donor with papillary thyroid cancer or a benign thyroid nodule (not recorded which). Some clones in this sample may be carry-over from other donors' samples.

There are a few counts of this clone. This sequence joins TRBV28 and TRBJ2-1; 9 nucleotides align to TRBD2. The CDR3 runs 14 residues. Germline trimming cut 2 bases from V and 8 bases from J; bases unmatched to any gene: 4. Germline V gives CDR1 MDHEN, CDR2 SYDVKM. The CDR3 DNA reads as TGTGCCAGCAGTTTAGAGCGGGAGGTTTATGAGCAGTTCTTC. Its protein is CASSLEREVYEQFF.

This chain links TRBV6-1 with TRBJ2-5; tentative D call: TRBD2 (6 bases). The CDR3 is 16 amino acids. Trimming removed 0 bases at V and 1 base at J, with 12 bases between. The germline V gene has CDR1 MNHNS and CDR2 SASEGT. In nucleotides, the CDR3 is TGTGCCAGCAGTGAAGCGGAAGCGGGCATCCAAGAGACCCAGTACTTC. This encodes CASSEAEAGIQETQYF.

The chain couples TRBV29-1 to TRBJ1-1; TRBD1 matches 7 bases. The CDR3 has 13 residues. From germline, CDR1 is SQVTM and CDR2 ANQGSEA. J was trimmed by 0 bases and V by 4 bases; bases with no gene match: 2. The CDR3, as DNA: TGCAGCGTTGGGGACAGTCTGAACACTGAAGCTTTCTTT. As protein: CSVGDSLNTEAFF.

By share, this clone counts as large. The chain employs TRBV2 and TRBJ2-5, with 9 nucleotides matching TRBD1. This CDR3 comprises 14 residues. V was clipped by 7 bases and J by 5 bases; unmatched bases: 8. Germline V CDR1 and CDR2: SNHLY, FYNNEI. CDR3: CASNRDREWETQYF. CDR3 coding DNA: TGTGCCAGCAACCGGGACAGGGAGTGGGAGACCCAGTACTTC.

This clone has at least ten counts. The chain links TRBV30 to TRBJ2-4; no clear D. This CDR3 is 13 amino acids long. Deletions cut 1 base from V and 5 bases from J, with 9 bases between. The germline V gene encodes CDR1 GTSNPN and CDR2 SVGIG (reference sequence). The CDR3 loop is CAWSDRLENIQYF. CDR3 DNA: TGTGCCTGGAGTGACCGTCTAGAAAACATTCAGTACTTC. Filled out from reference TRBV30 and TRBJ2-4, the complete variable domain reads SQTIHQWPATLVQPVGSPLSLECTVEGTSNPNLYWYRQAAGRGLQLLFYSVGIGQISSEVPQNLSASRPQDRQFILSSKKLLLSDSGFYLCAWSDRLENIQYFGAGTRLSVL.

This rearrangement joins TRBV4-1 to TRBJ1-1, with 7 bases lining up with TRBD1. V was clipped by 3 bases and J by 0 bases; unmatched bases: 4. Germline V gene lookup returns CDR1 MGHRA and CDR2 YSYEKL. The CDR3 spans 15 residues. The CDR3 is CASSQGTDMNTEAFF. The CDR3 coding sequence is TGCGCCAGCAGCCAGGGGACAGATATGAACACTGAAGCTTTCTTT.

The chain employs TRBV7-2 and TRBJ1-2, with TRBD1 matching 7 bases. V was clipped by 1 base and J by 0 bases; unmatched bases: 2. This CDR3 contains 15 residues. Germline V lookup: CDR1 SGHTA, CDR2 FQGNSA. In DNA form, the CDR3 reads TGTGCCAGCAGCTTAGGGGACAGAGCTAACTATGGCTACACCTTC. Residues: CASSLGDRANYGYTF.

The chain uses TRBV5-1 and TRBJ2-2; 9 bases align to TRBD2. V shed 2 bases, J shed 5 bases, and the junction held 1 base outside the gene matches. This CDR3 has 14 residues. In germline, CDR1 is SGHRS, CDR2 YFSETQ. CDR3 sequence: CASSFSGRTGELFF. Written as DNA, the CDR3 is TGCGCCAGCAGCTTCAGCGGGAGGACCGGGGAGCTGTTTTTT.

The chain links TRBV7-2 to TRBJ2-7; D is possibly TRBD2 (5 bases). Trimming stripped 6 bases from V and 2 bases from J, with 17 bases between. Germline V lookup: CDR1 SGHTA, CDR2 FQGNSA. This CDR3 is 15 amino acids long. CDR3 nucleotide sequence: TGTGCCAGCAGTAAGACTATCGTGTCCGCCTACGAGCAGTACTTC. This encodes CASSKTIVSAYEQYF.

This chain connects TRBV4-1 to TRBJ2-6; D unresolved. V gave up 2 bases and J gave up 2 bases, with 1 base separating them. CDR1 MGHRA and CDR2 YSYEKL come from the germline V gene. The CDR3 has 13 residues. For the CDR3, the DNA is TGCGCCAGCAGCCAAACTGGGGCCAACGTCCTGACTTTC. Translation gives CASSQTGANVLTF.

The rearrangement links TRBV7-6 to TRBJ2-1; D call uncertain. The CDR3 contains 12 residues. V was shortened by 1 base and J by 5 bases, with 3 bases between the two germline ends. Germline V gene data show CDR1 as SGHVS and CDR2 as FNYEAQ. The CDR3 DNA follows: TGTGCCAGCAGCTTAGGGGACAATGAGCAGTTCTTC. Translating gives CASSLGDNEQFF. The variable domain in full, with the rest retrieved from reference TRBV7-6 and TRBJ2-1, is GAGVSQSPRYKVTKRGQDVALRCDPISGHVSLYWYRQALGQGPEFLTYFNYEAQQDKSGLPNDRFSAERPEGSISTLTIQRTEQRDSAMYRCASSLGDNEQFFGPGTRLTVL.